This T cell receptor beta chain was captured by sequencing in a study of T-cell memory formation after mild COVID-19. Study-wide results and caveats: Second-wave clones with a day 37 peak had unconfirmed SARS-CoV-2 specificity.

This CDR3 is 14 amino acids long. V shed 6 bases, J shed 1 base, and the junction held 2 bases outside the gene matches. Germline V gene lookup returns CDR1 SNHLY and CDR2 FYNNEI. From the 5' RACE reads, TCRdb called clonotypes with MiXCR, one entry per CDR3 protein. The sample holds approximately 300,000 distinct CDR3 sequences, roughly 15% seen once. In the case of this clonotype: Its antigen is not known.

Sequencing was performed on PBMCs or a T cell subset sorted from them (not recorded which). V gene TRBV2 combines with J gene TRBJ2-2; 7 nucleotides match TRBD1. The receptor was derived from a man younger than 30 who had mild COVID-19 (a few samples of this study predate the infection). Cell type and time point are not known. CDR3 protein: CASSGDRNTGELFF. CDR3 DNA: TGTGCCAGCAGCGGGGACAGGAACACCGGGGAGCTGTTTTTT.